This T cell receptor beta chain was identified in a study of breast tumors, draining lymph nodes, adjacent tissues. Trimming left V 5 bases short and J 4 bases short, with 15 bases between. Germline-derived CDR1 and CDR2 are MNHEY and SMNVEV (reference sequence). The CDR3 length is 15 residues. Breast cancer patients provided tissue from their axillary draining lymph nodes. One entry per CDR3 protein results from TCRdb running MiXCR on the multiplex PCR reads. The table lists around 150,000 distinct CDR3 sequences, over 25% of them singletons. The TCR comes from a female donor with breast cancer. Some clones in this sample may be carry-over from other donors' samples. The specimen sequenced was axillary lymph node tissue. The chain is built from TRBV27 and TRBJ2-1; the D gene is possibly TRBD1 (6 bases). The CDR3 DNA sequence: TGTGCCAGCAGTAGGTCCCGGGACAAATACAATGAGCAGTTCTTC. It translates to CASSRSRDKYNEQFF.